These T cell receptor beta chains were read from a single sample in a study of response to subunit inactivated influenza vaccine. Using its own MiXCR run on the RT-PCR reads, TCRdb lists one record per CDR3 protein. Here the sample spans around 790,000 distinct CDR3 sequences, less than 25% being singletons. Sequencing was performed on PBMCs from blood, taken 4 to 6 days after vaccination. Receptors were obtained from a man between 45 and 60 years old who received an inactivated influenza vaccine. CDR3s include the opening cysteine and the closing phenylalanine or tryptophan. Each record gives: clone size, V gene, D gene, J gene, CDR3 protein, CDR3 DNA. A D gene is named only where the DNA matches it firmly. Size values are once, few and many counts, or a class for expanded clones, and some rows have none.

>few|TRBV7-2|NA|TRBJ1-1
CASSATGIQLIGAFF
TGTGCCAGCAGCGCTACAGGGATTCAACTCATCGGGGCTTTCTTT
>NA|TRBV28|TRBD1|TRBJ2-7
CASTNSDRGGNEQYF
TGTGCCAGCACTAACTCGGACAGGGGTGGGAACGAGCAGTACTTC
>NA|TRBV6-1|NA|TRBJ2-5
CASSRRDLDPPQYF
TGTGCCAGCAGTCGCCGGGACCTCGACCCCCCCCAGTACTTC
>NA|TRBV7-2|NA|TRBJ2-3
CASSLGGVSLDTQYF
TGTGCCAGCAGCTTAGGAGGAGTTTCTCTAGATACGCAGTATTTT
>few|TRBV7-2|TRBD2|TRBJ2-3
CASSHPGLAKVTDTQYF
TGTGCCAGCAGCCATCCCGGACTAGCGAAAGTCACAGATACGCAGTATTTT
>NA|TRBV10-3|TRBD1|TRBJ2-7
CAITGGDTYEQYF
TGTGCCATCACAGGGGGTGATACCTACGAGCAGTACTTC
>few|TRBV12-3/TRBV12-4|TRBD1|TRBJ1-6
CASSGTGISPHLHF
TGTGCCAGCAGCGGGACAGGGATCTCCCCCCACCTCCACTTT
>NA|TRBV5-1|NA|TRBJ2-2
CASTPWATGELFF
TGCGCCAGCACCCCGTGGGCCACCGGGGAGCTGTTTTTT
>few|TRBV7-9|TRBD2|TRBJ2-1
CASSFSLASVNEQFF
TGTGCCAGCAGCTTCTCACTAGCGTCGGTCAATGAGCAGTTCTTC
>few|TRBV12-3/TRBV12-4|NA|TRBJ1-5
CASSLQGFRGQPQHF
TGTGCCAGCAGCTTACAGGGATTCCGAGGTCAGCCCCAGCATTTT
>NA|TRBV7-8|TRBD2|TRBJ2-1
CASSFTSGVGSNEQFF
TGTGCCAGCAGCTTTACTAGCGGGGTCGGGAGCAATGAGCAGTTCTTC
>few|TRBV3-1|NA|TRBJ2-3
CASSQEGTRTDTQYF
TGTGCCAGCAGCCAAGAAGGAACGCGCACAGATACGCAGTATTTT
>few|TRBV18|TRBD2|TRBJ2-1
CASSPPSGTYNEQFF
TGTGCCAGCTCACCACCGAGCGGGACCTACAATGAGCAGTTCTTC
>few|TRBV5-1|TRBD1|TRBJ2-1
CASSPGQGSHNEQFF
TGCGCCAGCAGCCCGGGACAGGGGTCCCACAATGAGCAGTTCTTC
>NA|TRBV12-3/TRBV12-4|NA|TRBJ2-2
CASRLDRFPGELFF
TGTGCCAGCAGACTAGACCGATTCCCCGGGGAGCTGTTTTTT
>NA|TRBV5-1|TRBD1|TRBJ2-3
CASSLGPRTGGTDTQYF
TGCGCCAGCAGCTTGGGCCCCAGGACAGGTGGTACAGATACGCAGTATTTT
>NA|TRBV10-3|NA|TRBJ2-3
CAISESGQSTDTQYF
TGTGCCATCAGTGAGTCGGGACAAAGCACAGATACGCAGTATTTT
>few|TRBV20-1|NA|TRBJ1-4
CSANQGTNEKLFF
TGCAGTGCAAACCAGGGGACTAATGAAAAACTGTTTTTT
>NA|TRBV2|NA|TRBJ2-3
CASSDKPSTDTQYF
TGTGCCAGCAGTGACAAGCCTAGCACAGATACGCAGTATTTT
>few|TRBV7-9|TRBD2|TRBJ2-1
CASSLGRAGGPEQFF
TGTGCCAGCAGCTTAGGGAGAGCGGGAGGGCCTGAGCAGTTCTTC
>few|TRBV28|NA|TRBJ2-4
CASSLLMPGNIQYF
TGTGCCAGCAGTTTATTAATGCCAGGGAACATTCAGTACTTC
>NA|TRBV28|NA|TRBJ1-1
CASRTGPSSLSEAFF
TGTGCCAGCAGAACAGGCCCCAGCTCCCTTTCTGAAGCTTTCTTT
>few|TRBV20-1|TRBD2|TRBJ2-3
CSASGVSGTSTDTQYF
TGCAGTGCTAGTGGGGTTAGCGGGACCAGCACAGATACGCAGTATTTT
>NA|TRBV12-3/TRBV12-4|NA|TRBJ1-2
CASSPPGGSGYTF
TGTGCCAGCAGTCCCCCCGGGGGGTCTGGCTACACCTTC
>NA|TRBV10-3|NA|TRBJ2-2
CAISVGNANTGELFF
TGTGCCATCAGTGTTGGGAACGCGAACACCGGGGAGCTGTTTTTT
>many|TRBV29-1|NA|TRBJ2-3
CSFWVRGSTDTQYF
TGCAGCTTTTGGGTTCGGGGAAGCACAGATACGCAGTATTTT
>many|TRBV12-3/TRBV12-4|TRBD1|TRBJ1-1
CASSLQGDTEAFF
TGTGCCAGCAGCTTACAGGGGGACACTGAAGCTTTCTTT
>NA|TRBV12-3/TRBV12-4|NA|TRBJ1-1
CASSLEGPELNTEAFF
TGTGCCAGCAGTTTAGAGGGACCCGAATTGAACACTGAAGCTTTCTTT
>NA|TRBV4-1|NA|TRBJ1-5
CASSQEGGGQPQHF
TGCGCCAGCAGCCAAGAGGGAGGAGGTCAGCCCCAGCATTTT
>few|TRBV12-3/TRBV12-4|NA|TRBJ2-6
CASSLTLQFSGVLTF
TGTGCCAGCAGTTTGACCTTGCAGTTCTCCGGCGTCCTGACTTTC
>NA|TRBV10-3|NA|TRBJ1-6
CAIKGGNSRSPLHF
TGTGCCATCAAAGGGGGGAATTCTCGTTCACCCCTCCACTTT
>NA|TRBV15|TRBD2|TRBJ2-5
CATSRGLAERWETQYF
TGTGCCACCAGCAGAGGACTAGCGGAACGGTGGGAGACCCAGTACTTC
>NA|TRBV24-1|TRBD1|TRBJ2-1
CATSDPGTGYYNEQFF
TGTGCCACCAGTGATCCCGGGACAGGGTACTACAATGAGCAGTTCTTC
>many|TRBV11-2|NA|TRBJ1-1
CASSLSGREADRTEAFF
TGTGCCAGCAGCCTAAGTGGCAGGGAGGCAGACCGGACTGAAGCTTTCTTT
>few|TRBV12-3/TRBV12-4|TRBD1|TRBJ1-5
CASRPETGTQPQHF
TGTGCCAGCAGACCCGAGACAGGGACCCAGCCCCAGCATTTT
>NA|TRBV28|NA|TRBJ2-2
CASSVRGWAGELFF
TGTGCCAGCAGTGTTAGAGGATGGGCCGGGGAGCTGTTTTTT
>few|TRBV7-2|TRBD2|TRBJ2-3
CASSLQAGVALTDTQYF
TGTGCCAGCAGCTTGCAAGCGGGGGTTGCCCTCACAGATACGCAGTATTTT